The T cell receptor beta chain described here comes from a study of molecular identifiers for immune sequencing clone quantification. This CDR3 contains 18 residues. Germline loops: CDR1 MNHEY, CDR2 SVGEGT. V was clipped by 5 bases and J by 3 bases, with 23 bases between them. In its sample, this clonotype was seen a few times. It was with previously described methods and listed TCR primers that bulk TCR libraries were made. TCRdb called the PCR reads again in MiXCR, with one record for every CDR3 protein. The sample includes some 680,000 distinct CDR3 sequences, less than 30% of them seen just once. The sample taken for sequencing was naive CD8+ T cells from blood, with Jurkat cell RNA spiked in. The subset denotes: FACS-sorted CD8+CD4-CCR7+CD45RA+ naive T cells. The chain recombines TRBV6-2 or TRBV6-3 with TRBJ2-1; D is possibly TRBD1 (6 bases). The TCR comes from a human donor in good health. Some libraries in this study had Jurkat cell RNA spiked in. The chain's CDR3 is CASSLIGIGQNRYNEQFF. The DNA for the CDR3 is TGTGCCAGCAGTCTCATCGGAATTGGACAGAACCGCTACAATGAGCAGTTCTTC.